The rows below give T cell receptor beta chains drawn from one sample of a study of beta chain features in type 1 diabetes. Sequencing was performed with immunoSEQ multiplex PCR; in TCRdb, only in-frame clones are kept and a portion is missing. The table lists around 140,000 clones, less than 15% of them singletons, with roughly 1.3% in the top ten. The sample comprised central memory CD4+ T cells from blood. These receptors were obtained from a man between 18 and 35 years old with type 1 diabetes. Both conserved end residues are part of each CDR3. Fields, in order: J gene, V gene, clone size, D gene, CDR3 protein, CDR3 DNA. A D gene is named only where the DNA matches it firmly. Rows may omit the clone size; those that give it use once, few, many or a size class.

>TRBJ2-7|TRBV6-5|NA|NA
CASSYKTEQYF
TGTGCCAGCAGTTACAAGACTGAGCAGTACTTC
>TRBJ1-2|TRBV7-2|few|NA
CASSLGPADLYGYTF
TGTGCCAGCAGCTTAGGTCCGGCGGACCTCTATGGCTACACCTTC
>TRBJ2-1|TRBV5-1|few|NA
CASSPVAGSYNEQFF
TGCGCCAGCAGTCCGGTGGCAGGCTCCTACAATGAGCAGTTCTTC
>TRBJ2-2|TRBV7-9|NA|TRBD1
CASSLNQGETGELFF
TGTGCCAGCAGCCTGAACCAGGGGGAAACCGGGGAGCTGTTTTTT
>TRBJ2-7|TRBV30|many|NA
CAWSVGYVPYEQYF
TGTGCCTGGAGTGTAGGTTATGTGCCCTACGAGCAGTACTTC
>TRBJ1-1|TRBV6-1|NA|TRBD1
CASSETGVDTEAFF
TGTGCCAGCAGTGAGACAGGGGTGGACACTGAAGCTTTCTTT
>TRBJ1-2|TRBV7-9|NA|NA
CASSLRRNDLDGYTF
TGTGCCAGCAGCTTGAGACGGAACGATTTGGATGGCTACACCTTC
>TRBJ1-5|TRBV7-9|few|NA
CASSQRGAWDQPQHF
TGTGCCAGCAGCCAGCGGGGGGCCTGGGATCAGCCCCAGCATTTT
>TRBJ2-3|TRBV7-9|NA|NA
CASSFVPRLDTQYF
TGTGCCAGCAGCTTTGTCCCTAGGTTAGATACGCAGTATTTT
>TRBJ2-3|TRBV7-2|NA|NA
CASSPGSRVDTQYF
TGTGCCAGCAGCCCGGGGTCACGGGTGGATACGCAGTATTTT
>TRBJ2-3|TRBV25-1|few|NA
CASSDPTEITDTQYF
TGTGCCAGCAGTGACCCGACAGAGATCACAGATACGCAGTATTTT
>TRBJ1-1|TRBV7-9|NA|NA
CASSFSVPGDTEAFF
TGTGCCAGCAGCTTTTCAGTTCCCGGGGACACTGAAGCTTTCTTT
>TRBJ2-3|TRBV5-1|few|TRBD2
CASSYGLVGTDTQYF
TGCGCCAGCAGCTATGGACTAGTTGGCACAGATACGCAGTATTTT
>TRBJ1-5|TRBV7-9|few|NA
CASSSPNQPQHF
TGTGCCAGCAGCTCCCCAAATCAGCCCCAGCATTTT
>TRBJ2-7|TRBV18|few|TRBD1
CASSPGTGVSGEQYF
TGTGCCAGCTCACCCGGGACAGGGGTTTCTGGCGAGCAGTACTTC
>TRBJ1-4|TRBV15|NA|NA
CSTTLGDSREDEKLFF
TGTTCCACCACCCTCGGGGACTCCAGGGAGGATGAAAAACTGTTTTTT
>TRBJ2-5|TRBV30|many|TRBD1
CAWKFAGGRETQYF
TGTGCCTGGAAATTCGCAGGGGGCCGAGAGACCCAGTACTTC
>TRBJ1-3|TRBV5-1|NA|NA
CASSSGAGNTIYF
TGCGCCAGCAGCTCAGGGGCTGGAAACACCATATATTTT
>TRBJ2-6|TRBV5-1|few|TRBD1
CASTSSRDRAGANVLTF
TGCGCCAGCACTTCGTCCCGGGACAGGGCTGGGGCCAACGTCCTGACTTTC
>TRBJ2-5|TRBV10-3|NA|NA
CAISDFGGKETQYF
TGTGCCATCAGTGATTTTGGGGGCAAAGAGACCCAGTACTTC
>TRBJ1-4|TRBV28|many|NA
CASSLSTNEKLFF
TGTGCCAGCAGTTTGTCAACTAATGAAAAACTGTTTTTT
>TRBJ2-3|TRBV10-1|NA|TRBD2
CASSEEGLAVTDTQYF
TGCGCCAGCAGTGAGGAGGGACTAGCGGTAACAGATACGCAGTATTTT
>TRBJ1-1|TRBV25-1|few|NA
CASSDQGISTEAFF
TGTGCCAGCAGTGATCAGGGGATCAGCACTGAAGCTTTCTTT
>TRBJ2-3|TRBV5-6|NA|NA
CASSLRAADTQYF
TGTGCCAGCAGCTTGAGGGCTGCAGATACGCAGTATTTT
>TRBJ2-3|TRBV19|few|NA
CASSIPGSTDTQYF
TGTGCCAGTAGTATACCGGGCAGCACAGATACGCAGTATTTT
>TRBJ1-1|TRBV4-1|few|TRBD1
CASSQIRTGGLFTEAFF
TGCGCCAGCAGCCAGATCCGGACAGGGGGATTATTCACTGAAGCTTTCTTT
>TRBJ1-1|TRBV5-8|few|TRBD1
CATSWADRDHPEAFF
TGTGCCACCTCCTGGGCGGACAGGGATCATCCTGAAGCTTTCTTT
>TRBJ1-2|TRBV4-2|NA|NA
CASSQDVGAFGGYTF
TGTGCCAGCAGCCAAGATGTAGGGGCCTTCGGGGGCTACACCTTC
>TRBJ1-2|TRBV9|few|NA
CASSHPGRPYGYTF
TGTGCCAGCAGTCACCCGGGGCGCCCCTATGGCTACACCTTC
>TRBJ2-7|TRBV5-1|few|NA
CASSEGGHNNYEQYF
TGCGCCAGCAGCGAGGGAGGACATAACAACTACGAGCAGTACTTC
>TRBJ2-3|TRBV7-2|NA|TRBD2
CASSQTAGGPGTDTQYF
TGTGCCAGCAGCCAAACGGCGGGGGGGCCTGGCACAGATACGCAGTATTTT
>TRBJ2-3|TRBV18|many|NA
CASSLNPTGTSYTDTQYF
TGTGCCAGCTCACTTAACCCAACCGGGACTTCCTACACAGATACGCAGTATTTT
>TRBJ2-3|TRBV23-1|many|NA
CASSPRQRETDTQYF
TGCGCCAGCAGTCCCCGGCAAAGGGAGACAGATACGCAGTATTTT
>TRBJ2-3|TRBV2|NA|NA
CASRRGGGATDTQYF
TGTGCCAGCAGACGGGGAGGGGGCGCCACAGATACGCAGTATTTT
>TRBJ2-2|TRBV5-1|NA|TRBD1
CASSLQQGNTGELFF
TGCGCCAGCAGCTTGCAACAGGGGAATACCGGGGAGCTGTTTTTT
>TRBJ2-2|TRBV7-8|few|NA
CASSPDRLNTGELFF
TGTGCCAGCAGCCCCGACAGGTTGAACACCGGGGAGCTGTTTTTT
>TRBJ2-3|TRBV28|few|TRBD1
CASTRQGVDTQYF
TGTGCCAGCACCCGACAGGGCGTAGATACGCAGTATTTT
>TRBJ2-5|TRBV5-1|few|TRBD2
CASSLGASGGQETQYF
TGCGCCAGCAGCCTCGGGGCTAGCGGGGGTCAAGAGACCCAGTACTTC
>TRBJ1-1|TRBV4-1|few|NA
CASSGVGYLRSTEAFF
TGCGCCAGCAGCGGTGTGGGGTACCTGAGGAGTACTGAAGCTTTCTTT
>TRBJ1-2|TRBV5-4|NA|NA
CASSLEDADGYTF
TGTGCCAGCAGCTTGGAAGACGCGGATGGCTACACCTTC
>TRBJ1-6|TRBV14|many|TRBD1
CASSFGQGLSPLHF
TGTGCCAGCAGCTTTGGACAGGGATTGTCACCCCTCCACTTT
>TRBJ1-2|TRBV7-2|few|NA
CASSLVGYGYTF
TGTGCCAGCAGCTTGGTGGGCTATGGCTACACCTTC
>TRBJ2-5|TRBV11-2|NA|TRBD1
CASSLGQPGTQYF
TGTGCCAGCAGCCTGGGACAGCCTGGGACCCAGTACTTC
>TRBJ1-1|TRBV4-2|many|NA
CASSALGQGKGAFF
TGTGCCAGCAGCGCCCTTGGGCAGGGGAAAGGAGCTTTCTTT
>TRBJ2-5|TRBV29-1|few|NA
CSVRTGPETQYF
TGCAGCGTAAGAACAGGTCCCGAGACCCAGTACTTC
>TRBJ2-7|TRBV5-6|NA|NA
CASSPWGPYEQYF
TGTGCCAGCAGCCCTTGGGGGCCCTACGAGCAGTACTTC
>TRBJ2-3|TRBV2|NA|TRBD2
CASSASGGGTDTQYF
TGTGCCAGCAGTGCTAGCGGGGGGGGCACAGATACGCAGTATTTT
>TRBJ1-2|TRBV30|NA|NA
CAWSVPVLQGGGYTF
TGTGCCTGGAGTGTACCGGTCCTTCAAGGAGGCGGCTACACCTTC
>TRBJ1-1|TRBV7-8|few|NA
CASSLGQVVNTEAFF
TGTGCCAGCAGCTTAGGCCAAGTAGTGAACACTGAAGCTTTCTTT
>TRBJ2-1|TRBV7-6|few|NA
CASSLSTQGIGSDNEQFF
TGTGCCAGCAGCTTGAGTACACAGGGTATAGGGTCGGACAATGAGCAGTTCTTC
>TRBJ2-5|TRBV5-4|NA|NA
CASSLESGQARAETQYF
TGTGCCAGCAGCTTGGAATCGGGCCAGGCGAGGGCAGAGACCCAGTACTTC
>TRBJ2-3|TRBV18|few|NA
CASSPIDQDTQYF
TGTGCCAGCTCACCCATCGATCAAGATACGCAGTATTTT